This T cell receptor (beta chain) appears in the sequencing data of a study of cytomegalovirus exposure and HLA in healthy donors. About this clone: Its antigen is not identified.

Notes on the study in general: Sequence variants that were highly shared formed a cluster that was likely a sequencing artifact. Specificity for CMV antigens was confirmed in vitro for a few of the CMV-associated chains.

PCR employed 60 Vbeta and 13 Jbeta primers. In the original analysis: As a later analysis found, there were approximately 80 million unique TCR beta chains, of which roughly 11 million were shared. The protocol was immunoSEQ multiplex PCR, while the TCRdb copy is restricted to in-frame clones and leaves out a portion. That table gives V, J and clone size, and the DNA gave D and trimming. This sample carries about 120,000 clones, about 74% of them seen once, and the ten largest clones take about 2.6%. The germline V and J ends were trimmed by 2 bases and 4 bases, with 11 bases remaining between them. Germline CDR1 and CDR2: SGHTA and FQGNSA. The CDR3 is made up of 14 amino acids.

The rearrangement uses TRBV7-2 and TRBJ2-5; D unresolved. Sequenced material: PBMCs. The sequence was obtained from a woman aged 40 to 50 in good health and CMV-seropositive. CDR3 coding DNA: TGTGCCAGCAGCTTATCCCCCTCCGGAGAGACCCAGTACTTC. It translates to CASSLSPSGETQYF. Combining the CDR3 with reference TRBV7-2 and TRBJ2-5 gives the whole variable domain GAGVSQSPSNKVTEKGKDVELRCDPISGHTALYWYRQSLGQGLEFLIYFQGNSAPDKSGLPSDRFSAERTGGSVSTLTIQRTQQEDSAVYLCASSLSPSGETQYFGPGTRLLVL.